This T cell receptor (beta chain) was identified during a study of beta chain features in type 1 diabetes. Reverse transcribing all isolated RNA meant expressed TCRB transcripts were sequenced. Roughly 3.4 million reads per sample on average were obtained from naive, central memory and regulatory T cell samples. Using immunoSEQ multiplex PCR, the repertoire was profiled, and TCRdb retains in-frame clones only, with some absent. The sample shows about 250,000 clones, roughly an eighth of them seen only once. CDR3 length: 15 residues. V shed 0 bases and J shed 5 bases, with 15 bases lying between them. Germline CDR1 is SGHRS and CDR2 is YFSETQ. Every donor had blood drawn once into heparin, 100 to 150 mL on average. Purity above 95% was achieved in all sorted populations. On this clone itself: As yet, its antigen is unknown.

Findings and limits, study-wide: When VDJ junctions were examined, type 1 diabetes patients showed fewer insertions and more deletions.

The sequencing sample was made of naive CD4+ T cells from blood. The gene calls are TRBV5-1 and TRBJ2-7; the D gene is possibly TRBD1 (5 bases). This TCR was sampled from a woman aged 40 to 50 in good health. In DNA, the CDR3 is TGCGCCAGCAGCTTGGTAGGGGCACCTGGCAACGAGCAGTACTTC. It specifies CASSLVGAPGNEQYF. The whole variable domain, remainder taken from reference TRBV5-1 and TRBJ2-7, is KAGVTQTPRYLIKTRGQQVTLSCSPISGHRSVSWYQQTPGQGLQFLFEYFSETQRNKGNFPGRFSGRQFSNSRSEMNVSTLELGDSALYLCASSLVGAPGNEQYFGPGTRLTVT.